Each of the 5 T cell receptor beta chains below was sequenced from the same sample in a study of blood T cell repertoires in COVID-19. Libraries were prepared by immunoSEQ multiplex PCR; TCRdb keeps only in-frame clonotypes and omits some of them. The table records around 60,000 clones, 55% to 75% of them present only once. Source material: peripheral blood. The receptors come from a woman aged 70-85 years with COVID-19, enrolled during active disease.

The rearrangement uses TRBV9 and TRBJ1-1; D unclear. The V end was cut by 0 bases, the J end by 1 base, with 10 bases between. Germline values: CDR1 SGDLS, CDR2 YYNGEE. CDR3 length: 15 amino acids. Here the CDR3 reads CASSVGGEPNTEAFF. The CDR3 coding sequence is TGTGCCAGCAGCGTAGGTGGAGAGCCGAACACTGAAGCTTTCTTT.

The chain is built from TRBV19 and TRBJ1-1; D might be TRBD1 (6 bases). The CDR3 loop spans 17 amino acids. Deletions cut 6 bases from V and 0 bases from J, with 20 bases between. The germline CDR1 and CDR2 sequences are LNHDA and SQIVND (reference sequence). CDR3 sequence reads: CASRRYRDTTMNTEAFF. DNA of the CDR3: TGTGCCAGTAGAAGATACCGGGACACAACCATGAACACTGAAGCTTTCTTT.

V and J are TRBV4-2 and TRBJ2-1; 10 bases line up with TRBD2. The CDR3 extends over 16 amino acids. Trimming took 1 base from V and 6 from J; bases not matched to a gene: 6. Germline loops: CDR1 LGHNA, CDR2 YNFKEQ. CDR3 nucleotides: TGTGCCAGCAGCCAAGTGGCTAGCGGGGGAGGCAATGAGCAGTTCTTC. The encoded protein is CASSQVASGGGNEQFF.

The rearrangement joins TRBV7-8 to TRBJ1-1; TRBD1 might be the D (6 bases). Germline V gives CDR1 SGHVS, CDR2 FQNEAQ. V lost 5 bases and J lost 0, with 13 bases in between. CDR3 size: 15 residues. CDR3 sequence: CASSPRDTMNTEAFF. Here the CDR3 DNA reads TGTGCCAGCAGCCCACGGGACACCATGAACACTGAAGCTTTCTTT.

The chain has TRBV6-1 and TRBJ2-5, with TRBD1 identical over 9 bases. Germline V gives CDR1 MNHNS, CDR2 SASEGT. The CDR3 is 18 amino acids. V trimming: 4 bases; J trimming: 4 bases; junction bases outside the gene matches: 16. The CDR3 protein is CASSVKPVGTGRSETQYF. The CDR3 DNA reads TGTGCCAGCAGTGTTAAACCAGTCGGGACAGGGAGGTCAGAGACCCAGTACTTC.